The clone carrying this T cell receptor (beta chain) qualifies as medium-sized. Its target is not known. This record comes from a study of vaccination and CD4 T cells after COVID-19. Study as a whole: Each participant underwent a two-dose regimen of either the BNT162b2 or the mRNA-1273 vaccine.

CDR3 size: 16 residues. V was shortened by 5 bases and J by 0 bases, with 14 bases between the two germline ends. CDR1 is LNHDA, CDR2 SQIVND, per germline (reference sequence). An Oncomine TCR Beta short-read assay was used to sequence the DNA from cultured CD4+ T cells. Cultured CD4+ T cells yielded the extracted genomic DNA. TCRdb itself ran the PCR reads through MiXCR, one entry per CDR3 protein. The sample records about 7,000 distinct CDR3 sequences, roughly a third being singletons. Described treatment: approximately 11-day PBMC culture with coronavirus spike peptide pools or control peptides (ViraFEST assay). CD4+ T-cell collection from the unexposed donor predated the COVID-19 pandemic (2011-2018). TCR sequencing followed the expansion of antigen-specific T cells with peptide pools in ViraFEST. Alongside 7.5 to 10 IU/ml IL-2 and 10 ug/ml peptide pools, PBMCs were cultured at 2 million to 2.5 million per well.

This chain joins TRBV19 and TRBJ1-3; TRBD1 is a possible D gene (5 bases). This sequence originates from a human donor in good health. The sequencing sample was made of CD4+ T cells from blood, cultured in vitro. CDR3 region: CASSPWDGGSGNTIYF. The CDR3, as DNA: TGTGCCAGTAGTCCCTGGGACGGGGGCTCTGGAAACACCATATATTTT.